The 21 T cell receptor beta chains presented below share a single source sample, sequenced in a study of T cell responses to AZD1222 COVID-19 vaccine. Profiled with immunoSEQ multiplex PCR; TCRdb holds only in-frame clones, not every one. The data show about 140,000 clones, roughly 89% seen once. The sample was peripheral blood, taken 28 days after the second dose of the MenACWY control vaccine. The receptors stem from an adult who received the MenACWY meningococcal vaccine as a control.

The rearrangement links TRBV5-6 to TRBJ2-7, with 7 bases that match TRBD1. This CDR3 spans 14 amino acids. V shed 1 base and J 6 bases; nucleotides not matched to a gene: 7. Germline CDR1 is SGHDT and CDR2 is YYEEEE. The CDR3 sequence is CASSLSGGRGEQYF. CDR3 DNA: TGTGCCAGCAGCTTGTCAGGGGGTCGCGGCGAGCAGTACTTC.

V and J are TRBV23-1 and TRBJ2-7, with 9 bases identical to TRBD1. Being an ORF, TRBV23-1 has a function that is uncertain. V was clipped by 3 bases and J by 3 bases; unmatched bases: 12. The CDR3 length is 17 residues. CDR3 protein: CASSHFFGTGSDYEQYF. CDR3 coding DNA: TGCGCCAGCAGTCATTTCTTCGGGACAGGGTCGGACTACGAGCAGTACTTC.

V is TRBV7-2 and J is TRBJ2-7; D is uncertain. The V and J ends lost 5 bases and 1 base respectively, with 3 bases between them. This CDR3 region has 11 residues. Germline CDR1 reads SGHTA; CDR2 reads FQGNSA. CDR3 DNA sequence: TGTGCCAGCAGCCATTCCTACGAGCAGTACTTC. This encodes CASSHSYEQYF.

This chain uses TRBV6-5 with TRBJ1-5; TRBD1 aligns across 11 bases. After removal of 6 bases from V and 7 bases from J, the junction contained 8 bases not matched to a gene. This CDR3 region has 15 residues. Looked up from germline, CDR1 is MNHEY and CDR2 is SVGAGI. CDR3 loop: CASRDGQGASQPQHF. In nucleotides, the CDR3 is TGTGCCAGCAGGGACGGACAGGGGGCAAGCCAGCCCCAGCATTTT.

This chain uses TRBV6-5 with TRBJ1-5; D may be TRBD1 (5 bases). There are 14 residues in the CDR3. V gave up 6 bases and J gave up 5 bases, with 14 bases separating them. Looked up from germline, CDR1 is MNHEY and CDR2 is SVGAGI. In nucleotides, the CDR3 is TGTGCCAGCAGCAGACGGGGGGTCGATCAGCCCCAGCATTTT. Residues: CASSRRGVDQPQHF.

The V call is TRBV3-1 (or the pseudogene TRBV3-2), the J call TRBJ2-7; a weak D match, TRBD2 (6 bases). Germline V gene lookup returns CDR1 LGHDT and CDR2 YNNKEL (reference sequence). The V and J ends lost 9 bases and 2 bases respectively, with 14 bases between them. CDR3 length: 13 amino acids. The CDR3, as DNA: TGTGCCAGTAGGGGACTGCCCGCCTACGAGCAGTACTTC. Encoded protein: CASRGLPAYEQYF.

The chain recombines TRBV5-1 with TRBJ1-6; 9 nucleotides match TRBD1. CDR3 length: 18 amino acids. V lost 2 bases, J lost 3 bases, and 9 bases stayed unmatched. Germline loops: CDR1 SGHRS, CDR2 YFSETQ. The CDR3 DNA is TGCGCCAGCAGCTTTACACTGACGGGACAGGGCTATAATTCACCCCTCCACTTT. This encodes CASSFTLTGQGYNSPLHF.

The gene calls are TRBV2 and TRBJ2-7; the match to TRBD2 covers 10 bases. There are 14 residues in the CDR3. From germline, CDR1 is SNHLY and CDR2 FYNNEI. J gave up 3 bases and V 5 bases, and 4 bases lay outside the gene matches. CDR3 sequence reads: CASSKLAGVYEQYF. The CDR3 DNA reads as TGTGCCAGCAGTAAGCTAGCGGGGGTCTACGAGCAGTACTTC.

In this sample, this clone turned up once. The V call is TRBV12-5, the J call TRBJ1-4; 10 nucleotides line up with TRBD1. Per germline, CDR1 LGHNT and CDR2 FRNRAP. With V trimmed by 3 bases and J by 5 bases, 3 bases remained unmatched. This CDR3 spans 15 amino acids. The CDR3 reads CASGFKDRGNEKLFF. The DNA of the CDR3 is TGTGCTAGTGGTTTTAAGGACAGGGGGAATGAAAAACTGTTTTTT.

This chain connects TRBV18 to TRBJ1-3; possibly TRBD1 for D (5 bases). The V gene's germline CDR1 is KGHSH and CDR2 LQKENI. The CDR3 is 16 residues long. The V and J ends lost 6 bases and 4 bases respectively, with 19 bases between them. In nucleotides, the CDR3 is TGTGCCAGCTCGCCCCCGACGGACAATGCAGGAAACACCATATATTTT. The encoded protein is CASSPPTDNAGNTIYF.

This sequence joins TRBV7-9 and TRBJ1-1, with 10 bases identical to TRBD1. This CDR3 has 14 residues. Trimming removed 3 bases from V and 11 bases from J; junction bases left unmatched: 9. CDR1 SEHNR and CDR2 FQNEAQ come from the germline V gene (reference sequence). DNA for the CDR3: TGTGCCAGCAGCTTCCACCAGGGACAGGGGATTGCTTTCTTT. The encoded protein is CASSFHQGQGIAFF.

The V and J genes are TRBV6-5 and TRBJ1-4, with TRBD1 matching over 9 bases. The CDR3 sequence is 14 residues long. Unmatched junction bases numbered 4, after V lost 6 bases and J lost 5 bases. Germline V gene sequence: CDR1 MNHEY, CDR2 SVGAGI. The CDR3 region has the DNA TGTGCCAGCAGCTCGACAGGGGGGAATGAAAAACTGTTTTTT. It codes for CASSSTGGNEKLFF.

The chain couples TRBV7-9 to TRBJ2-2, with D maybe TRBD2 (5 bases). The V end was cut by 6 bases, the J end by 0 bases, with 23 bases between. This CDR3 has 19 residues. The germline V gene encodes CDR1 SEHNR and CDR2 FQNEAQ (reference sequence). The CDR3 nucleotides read TGTGCCAGCAGGGCGGGTGTCGGTCTAGACCTCGCGAACACCGGGGAGCTGTTTTTT. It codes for CASRAGVGLDLANTGELFF. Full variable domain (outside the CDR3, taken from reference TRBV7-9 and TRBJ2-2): DTGVSQNPRHKITKRGQNVTFRCDPISEHNRLYWYRQTLGQGPEFLTYFQNEAQLEKSRLLSDRFSAERPKGSFSTLEIQRTEQGDSAMYLCASRAGVGLDLANTGELFFGEGSRLTVL.

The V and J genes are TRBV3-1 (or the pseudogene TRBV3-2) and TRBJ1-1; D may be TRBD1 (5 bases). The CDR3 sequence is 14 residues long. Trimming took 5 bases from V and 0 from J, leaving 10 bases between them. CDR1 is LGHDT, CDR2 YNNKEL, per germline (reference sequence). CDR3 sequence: CASSARALNTEAFF. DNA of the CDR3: TGTGCCAGCAGCGCCAGGGCTTTGAACACTGAAGCTTTCTTT.

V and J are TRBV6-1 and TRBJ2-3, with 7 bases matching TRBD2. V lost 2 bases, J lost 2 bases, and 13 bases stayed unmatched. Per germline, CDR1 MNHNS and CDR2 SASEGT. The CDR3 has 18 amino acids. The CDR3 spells CASSETLRSSGTTDTQYF. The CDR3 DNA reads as TGTGCCAGCAGTGAAACGTTAAGGTCTAGCGGAACCACAGATACGCAGTATTTT.

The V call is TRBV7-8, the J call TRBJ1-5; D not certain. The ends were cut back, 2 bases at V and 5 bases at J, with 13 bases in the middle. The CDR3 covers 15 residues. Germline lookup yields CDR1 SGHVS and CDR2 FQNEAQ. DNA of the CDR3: TGTGCCAGCAGCTTAATGCAGGCCGGTGATCAGCCCCAGCATTTT. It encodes CASSLMQAGDQPQHF. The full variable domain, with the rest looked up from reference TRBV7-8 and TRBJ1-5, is GAGVSQSPRYKVAKRGQDVALRCDPISGHVSLFWYQQALGQGPEFLTYFQNEAQLDKSGLPSDRFFAERPEGSVSTLKIQRTQQEDSAVYLCASSLMQAGDQPQHFGDGTRLSIL.

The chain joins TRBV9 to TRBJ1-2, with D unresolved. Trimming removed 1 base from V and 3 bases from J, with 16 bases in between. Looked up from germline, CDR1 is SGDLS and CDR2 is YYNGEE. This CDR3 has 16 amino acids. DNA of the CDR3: TGTGCCAGCAGCGTATACGATACGGTAACGCACTATGGCTACACCTTC. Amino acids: CASSVYDTVTHYGYTF.

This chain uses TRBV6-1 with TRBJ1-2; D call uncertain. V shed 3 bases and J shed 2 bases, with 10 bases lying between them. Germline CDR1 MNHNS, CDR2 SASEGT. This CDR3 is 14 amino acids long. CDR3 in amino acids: CASSDRNLNYGYTF. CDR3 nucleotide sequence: TGTGCCAGCAGTGACAGAAACCTGAACTATGGCTACACCTTC.

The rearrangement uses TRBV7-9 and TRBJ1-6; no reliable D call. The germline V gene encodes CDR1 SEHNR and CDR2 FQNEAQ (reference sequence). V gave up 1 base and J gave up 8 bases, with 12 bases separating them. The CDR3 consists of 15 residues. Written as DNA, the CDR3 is TGTGCCAGCAGCTTAGGGTCGTCGGGAGATTCACCCCTCCACTTT. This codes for CASSLGSSGDSPLHF.

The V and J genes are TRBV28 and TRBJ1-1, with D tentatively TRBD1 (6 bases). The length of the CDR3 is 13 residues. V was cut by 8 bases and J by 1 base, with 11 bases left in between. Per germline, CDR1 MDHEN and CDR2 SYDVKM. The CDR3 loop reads CASFVRGNTEAFF. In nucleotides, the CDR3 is TGTGCCAGCTTCGTCAGGGGGAACACTGAAGCTTTCTTT.

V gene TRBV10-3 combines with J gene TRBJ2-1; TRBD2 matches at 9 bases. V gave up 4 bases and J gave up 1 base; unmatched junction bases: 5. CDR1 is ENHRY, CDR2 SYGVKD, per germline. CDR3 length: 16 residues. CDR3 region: CAISGASGDSYNEQFF. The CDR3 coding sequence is TGTGCCATCAGTGGGGCTAGCGGGGATTCCTACAATGAGCAGTTCTTC.